This T cell receptor beta chain was recorded in a study of blood T cell repertoires in COVID-19. The ends lost 5 bases at V and 3 bases at J; junction bases unmatched: 6. Germline CDR1 and CDR2: MNHNY and SVGAGI (reference sequence). CDR3 length: 16 residues. TCRdb's table, derived via immunoSEQ multiplex PCR, lists solely in-frame clones and lacks some. The data show a few hundred thousand clones, 80% seen once. This clone was detected once. Sequenced material: peripheral blood. The TCR comes from a human donor in a cohort sampled during active COVID-19. The rearrangement uses TRBV6-6 and TRBJ2-7, with 14 bases fitting TRBD2. The CDR3 DNA sequence: TGTGCCAGCAGTCAGACTAGCGGGAGGGCCGGCTACGAGCAGTACTTC. Translating gives CASSQTSGRAGYEQYF.